This TCR beta chain was retrieved from a study of Graves' ophthalmopathy and Graves' hyperthyroidism. For the study at large: The blood sample was drawn at first diagnosis and before any treatment. Findings of the study overall: Blood also contained most of the expanded thyroid clonotypes above 0.001 frequency.

For this clonotype: Its antigen is not identified.

Clinicians diagnosed using symptoms, serum thyroxine, TRAb, thyroid ultrasound and orbital computed tomography. The sequenced template was RNA, covering the TCR beta CDR3 region. HTBI primers were employed in first-round RT-PCR, then a second-round multiplex PCR followed. TCRdb redid the calling of the multiplex PCR reads with MiXCR, one entry per CDR3 protein. Among some 750,000 distinct CDR3 sequences listed, approximately 40% were seen once. The sequencing sample was made of peripheral blood. The receptor comes from an adult man with Graves' ophthalmopathy.

CDR3 DNA: TGTGCCAGCAGCTCAACACAGGATAACTATGGCTACACCTTC. This translates into CASSSTQDNYGYTF. The gene calls are TRBV5-4 and TRBJ1-2; a possible D gene is TRBD1 (5 bases). This CDR3 comprises 14 residues. The germline V gene encodes CDR1 SGHNT and CDR2 YYREEE (reference sequence). V was cut by 3 bases and J by 1 base, with 10 bases left in between.